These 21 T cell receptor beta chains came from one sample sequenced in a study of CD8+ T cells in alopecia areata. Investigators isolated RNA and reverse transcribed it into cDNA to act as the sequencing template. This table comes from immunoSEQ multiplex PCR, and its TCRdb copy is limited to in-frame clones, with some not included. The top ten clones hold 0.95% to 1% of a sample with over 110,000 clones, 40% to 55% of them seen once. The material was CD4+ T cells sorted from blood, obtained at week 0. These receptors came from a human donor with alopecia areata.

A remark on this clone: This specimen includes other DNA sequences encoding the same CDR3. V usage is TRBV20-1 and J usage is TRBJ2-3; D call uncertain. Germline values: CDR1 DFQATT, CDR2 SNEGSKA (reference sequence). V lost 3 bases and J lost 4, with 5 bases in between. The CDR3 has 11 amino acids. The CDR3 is CSARWADTQYF. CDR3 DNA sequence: TGCAGTGCTAGGTGGGCAGATACGCAGTATTTT.

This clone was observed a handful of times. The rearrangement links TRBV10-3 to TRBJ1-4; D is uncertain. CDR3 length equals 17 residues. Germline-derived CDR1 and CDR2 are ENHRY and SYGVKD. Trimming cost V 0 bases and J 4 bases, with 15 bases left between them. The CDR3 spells CAISESTPGIDNEKLFF. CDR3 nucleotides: TGTGCCATCAGTGAGTCAACACCAGGCATCGATAATGAAAAACTGTTTTTT.

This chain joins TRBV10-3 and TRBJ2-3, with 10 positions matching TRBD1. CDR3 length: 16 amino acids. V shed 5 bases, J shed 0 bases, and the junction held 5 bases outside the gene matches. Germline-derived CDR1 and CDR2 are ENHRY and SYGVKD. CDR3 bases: TGTGCCATCAGTTCGACAGGGGGCTTAAGCACAGATACGCAGTATTTT. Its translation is CAISSTGGLSTDTQYF.

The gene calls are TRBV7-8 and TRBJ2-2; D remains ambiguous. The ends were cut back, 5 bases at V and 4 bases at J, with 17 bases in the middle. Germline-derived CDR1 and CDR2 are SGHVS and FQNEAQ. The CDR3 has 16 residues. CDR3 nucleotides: TGTGCCAGCAGCCCCCGTCACGCGGACCTCACCGGGGAGCTGTTTTTT. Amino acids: CASSPRHADLTGELFF.

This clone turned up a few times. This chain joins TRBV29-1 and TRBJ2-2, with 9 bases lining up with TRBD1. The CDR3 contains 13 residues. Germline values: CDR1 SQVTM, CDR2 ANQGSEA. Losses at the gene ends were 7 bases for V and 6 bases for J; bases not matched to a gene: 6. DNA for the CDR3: TGCAGCGCTAGACAGGGGGTCTCCGGGGAGCTGTTTTTT. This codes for CSARQGVSGELFF.

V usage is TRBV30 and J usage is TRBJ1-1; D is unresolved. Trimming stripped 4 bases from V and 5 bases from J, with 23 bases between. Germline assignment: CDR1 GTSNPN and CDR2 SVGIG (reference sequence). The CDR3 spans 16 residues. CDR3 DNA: TGTGCCTGGACCCTAGGGCCCGGGCTCGGGCGGACTGAAGCTTTCTTT. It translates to CAWTLGPGLGRTEAFF. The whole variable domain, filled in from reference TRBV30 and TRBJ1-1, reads SQTIHQWPATLVQPVGSPLSLECTVEGTSNPNLYWYRQAAGRGLQLLFYSVGIGQISSEVPQNLSASRPQDRQFILSSKKLLLSDSGFYLCAWTLGPGLGRTEAFFGQGTRLTVV.

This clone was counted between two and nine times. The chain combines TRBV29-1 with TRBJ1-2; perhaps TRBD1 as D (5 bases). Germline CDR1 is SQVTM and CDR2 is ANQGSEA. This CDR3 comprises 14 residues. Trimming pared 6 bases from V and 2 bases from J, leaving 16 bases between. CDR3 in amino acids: CSVLGTAVNYGYTF. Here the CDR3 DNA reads TGCAGCGTCCTGGGGACCGCTGTGAACTATGGCTACACCTTC.

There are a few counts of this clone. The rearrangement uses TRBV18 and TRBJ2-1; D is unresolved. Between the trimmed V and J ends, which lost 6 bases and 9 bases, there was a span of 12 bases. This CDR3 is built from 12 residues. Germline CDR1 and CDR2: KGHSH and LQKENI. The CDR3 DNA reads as TGTGCCAGCTCGCCGTATCCAGGTGAGCAGTTCTTC. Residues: CASSPYPGEQFF.

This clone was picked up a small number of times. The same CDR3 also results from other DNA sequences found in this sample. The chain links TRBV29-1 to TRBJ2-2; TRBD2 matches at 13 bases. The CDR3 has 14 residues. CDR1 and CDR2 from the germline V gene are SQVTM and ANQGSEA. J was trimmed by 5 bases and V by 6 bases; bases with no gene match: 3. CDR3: CSVGLAGVTGELFF. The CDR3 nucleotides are TGCAGCGTCGGACTAGCGGGAGTGACCGGGGAGCTGTTTTTT.

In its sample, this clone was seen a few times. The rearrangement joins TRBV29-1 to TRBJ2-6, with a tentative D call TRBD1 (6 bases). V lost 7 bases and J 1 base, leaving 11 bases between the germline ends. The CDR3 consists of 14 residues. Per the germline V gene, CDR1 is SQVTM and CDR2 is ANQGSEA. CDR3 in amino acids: CSAFGTSGANVLTF. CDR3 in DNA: TGCAGCGCGTTCGGGACATCTGGGGCCAACGTCCTGACTTTC.

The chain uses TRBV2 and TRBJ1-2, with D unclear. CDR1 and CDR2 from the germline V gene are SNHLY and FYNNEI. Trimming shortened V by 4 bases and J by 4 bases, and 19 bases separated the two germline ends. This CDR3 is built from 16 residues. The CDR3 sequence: CASSAGPTMNGYGYTF. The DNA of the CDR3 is TGTGCCAGCAGTGCCGGGCCAACTATGAATGGCTATGGCTACACCTTC.

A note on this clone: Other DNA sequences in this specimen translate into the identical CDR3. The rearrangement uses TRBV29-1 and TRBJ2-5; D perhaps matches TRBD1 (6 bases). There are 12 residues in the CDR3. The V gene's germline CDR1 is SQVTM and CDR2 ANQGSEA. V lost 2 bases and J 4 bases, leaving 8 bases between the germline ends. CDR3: CSVEKGGETQYF. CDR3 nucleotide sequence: TGCAGCGTTGAAAAAGGGGGAGAGACCCAGTACTTC.

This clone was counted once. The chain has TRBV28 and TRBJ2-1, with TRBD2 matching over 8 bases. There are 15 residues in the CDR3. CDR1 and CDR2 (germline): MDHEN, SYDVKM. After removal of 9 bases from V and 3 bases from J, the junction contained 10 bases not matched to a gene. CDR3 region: CASTGGTSLYNEQFF. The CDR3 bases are TGTGCCAGTACGGGGGGGACTAGTCTCTACAATGAGCAGTTCTTC.

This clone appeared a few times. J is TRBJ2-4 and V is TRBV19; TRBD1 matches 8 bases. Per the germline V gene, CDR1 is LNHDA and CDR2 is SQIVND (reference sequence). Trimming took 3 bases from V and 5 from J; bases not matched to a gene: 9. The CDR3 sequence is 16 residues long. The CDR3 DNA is TGTGCCAGTAGTATCCGGAACAGGGGGAAGGAAAACATTCAGTACTTC. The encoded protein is CASSIRNRGKENIQYF.

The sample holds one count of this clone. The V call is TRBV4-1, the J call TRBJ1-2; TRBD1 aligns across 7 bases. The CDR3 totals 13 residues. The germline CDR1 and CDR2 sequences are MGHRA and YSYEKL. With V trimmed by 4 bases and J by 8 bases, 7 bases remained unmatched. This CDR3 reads CASSPDRTGGYTF. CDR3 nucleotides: TGCGCCAGCAGCCCGGACAGGACGGGGGGCTACACCTTC.

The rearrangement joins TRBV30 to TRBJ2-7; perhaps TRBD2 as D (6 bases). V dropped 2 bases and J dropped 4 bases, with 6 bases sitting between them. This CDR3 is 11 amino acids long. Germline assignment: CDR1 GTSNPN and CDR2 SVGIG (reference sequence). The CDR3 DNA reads TGTGCCTGGAGTCGGGAGTACGAGCAGTACTTC. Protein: CAWSREYEQYF.

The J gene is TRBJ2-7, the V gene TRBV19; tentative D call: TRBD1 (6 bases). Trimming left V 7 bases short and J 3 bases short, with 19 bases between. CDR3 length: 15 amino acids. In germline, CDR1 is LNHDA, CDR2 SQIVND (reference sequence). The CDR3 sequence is CASTPGVRGNYEQYF. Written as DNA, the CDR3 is TGTGCCAGTACCCCCGGCGTTAGGGGGAACTACGAGCAGTACTTC.

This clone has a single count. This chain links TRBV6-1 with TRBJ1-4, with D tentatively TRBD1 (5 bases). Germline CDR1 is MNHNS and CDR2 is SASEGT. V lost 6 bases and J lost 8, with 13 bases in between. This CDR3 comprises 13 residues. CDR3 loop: CASRGGHREKLFF. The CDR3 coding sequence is TGTGCCAGCAGGGGAGGACACCGCGAAAAACTGTTTTTT.

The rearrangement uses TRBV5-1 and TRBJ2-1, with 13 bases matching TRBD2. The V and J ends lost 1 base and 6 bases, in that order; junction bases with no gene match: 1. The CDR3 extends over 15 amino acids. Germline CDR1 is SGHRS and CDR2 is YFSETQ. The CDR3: CASSLTSGRANEQFF. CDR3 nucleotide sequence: TGCGCCAGCAGCTTGACTAGCGGGAGGGCCAATGAGCAGTTCTTC.

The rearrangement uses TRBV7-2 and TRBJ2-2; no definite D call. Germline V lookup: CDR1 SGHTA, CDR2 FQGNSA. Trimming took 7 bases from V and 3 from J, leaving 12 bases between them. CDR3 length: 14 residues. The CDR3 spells CASKHPFDTGELFF. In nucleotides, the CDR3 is TGTGCCAGCAAGCACCCCTTCGACACCGGGGAGCTGTTTTTT.

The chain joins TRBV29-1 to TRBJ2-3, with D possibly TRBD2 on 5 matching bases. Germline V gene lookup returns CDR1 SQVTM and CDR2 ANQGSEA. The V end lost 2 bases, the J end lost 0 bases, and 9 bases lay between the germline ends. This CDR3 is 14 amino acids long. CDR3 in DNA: TGCAGCGTTGAAAGAGGGTATAGCACAGATACGCAGTATTTT. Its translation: CSVERGYSTDTQYF.